The 24 T cell receptor beta chains below all came from one sample that was sequenced in a study of T cell changes during pregnancy in multiple sclerosis. Repertoires were generated with immunoSEQ multiplex PCR, while TCRdb's copy carries only in-frame clones and drops some. The sample gives tens of thousands of clones, approximately 92% of which show up once; just over 2% is in the top ten. The specimen was peripheral blood, collected after pregnancy. All receptors come from a female donor with multiple sclerosis, enrolled in a pregnancy study.

The V and J genes are TRBV5-6 and TRBJ1-3; D gene unclear. Germline V lookup: CDR1 SGHDT, CDR2 YYEEEE. The CDR3 extends over 13 amino acids. V was pared by 1 base and J by 0 bases, with 2 bases between. DNA for the CDR3: TGTGCCAGCAGCTTGCACTCTGGAAACACCATATATTTT. Translating gives CASSLHSGNTIYF.

The J gene is TRBJ1-3, the V gene TRBV9; D uncertain. V gave up 2 bases and J gave up 0 bases, with 12 bases separating them. Germline CDR1 is SGDLS and CDR2 is YYNGEE. The length of the CDR3 is 16 residues. CDR3 bases: TGTGCCAGCAGCGTTGAGGGAATAAGCTCTGGAAACACCATATATTTT. Encoded protein: CASSVEGISSGNTIYF.

The gene calls are TRBV5-1 and TRBJ1-2; TRBD1 matches 9 bases. The germline V gene encodes CDR1 SGHRS and CDR2 YFSETQ. CDR3 length: 14 amino acids. With V trimmed by 0 bases and J by 5 bases, 2 bases remained unmatched. DNA of the CDR3: TGCGCCAGCAGCTTGGGACAGGGGGGGTATGGCTACACCTTC. It encodes CASSLGQGGYGYTF. The full variable domain, rest sourced from reference TRBV5-1 and TRBJ1-2, is KAGVTQTPRYLIKTRGQQVTLSCSPISGHRSVSWYQQTPGQGLQFLFEYFSETQRNKGNFPGRFSGRQFSNSRSEMNVSTLELGDSALYLCASSLGQGGYGYTFGSGTRLTVV.

V and J are TRBV9 and TRBJ2-1; D unclear. Germline CDR1 and CDR2: SGDLS and YYNGEE. The ends were cut back, 0 bases at V and 2 bases at J, with 9 bases in the middle. The length of the CDR3 is 15 residues. CDR3 sequence reads: CASSVGPVAYNEQFF. Written as DNA, the CDR3 is TGTGCCAGCAGCGTAGGGCCCGTGGCCTACAATGAGCAGTTCTTC.

The rearrangement uses TRBV6-5 and TRBJ1-2, with 7 bases aligning to TRBD1. CDR3 length: 15 residues. The germline gives CDR1 MNHEY, CDR2 SVGAGI. Trimming removed 4 bases from V and 5 bases from J; junction bases left unmatched: 10. The CDR3 is CASSLLTGDWYGYTF. The DNA of the CDR3 is TGTGCCAGCAGTTTACTTACAGGGGATTGGTATGGCTACACCTTC.

This clone appeared once. The chain recombines TRBV4-2 with TRBJ2-6; D is uncertain. The germline V gene has CDR1 LGHNA and CDR2 YNFKEQ. The CDR3 runs 17 residues. V was pared by 0 bases and J by 0 bases, with 9 bases between. CDR3 sequence reads: CASSQDPPVSGANVLTF. The CDR3 nucleotides read TGTGCCAGCAGCCAAGATCCCCCGGTCTCTGGGGCCAACGTCCTGACTTTC.

The gene calls are TRBV5-4 and TRBJ2-7; 8 positions match TRBD1. Germline loops: CDR1 SGHNT, CDR2 YYREEE (reference sequence). With V trimmed by 5 bases and J by 4 bases, 8 bases remained unmatched. The CDR3 has 14 amino acids. In DNA, the CDR3 is TGTGCCAGCAGTCATGGGACAGGCGAATACGAGCAGTACTTC. Translated, it gives CASSHGTGEYEQYF. The whole variable domain, filled in from reference TRBV5-4 and TRBJ2-7, reads ETGVTQSPTHLIKTRGQQVTLRCSSQSGHNTVSWYQQALGQGPQFIFQYYREEENGRGNFPPRFSGLQFPNYSSELNVNALELDDSALYLCASSHGTGEYEQYFGPGTRLTVT.

The genes are TRBV27 and TRBJ1-5; D not resolved. Trimming cost V 2 bases and J 5 bases, with 7 bases left between them. This CDR3 is built from 13 residues. The V gene's germline CDR1 is MNHEY and CDR2 SMNVEV (reference sequence). The CDR3 nucleotides are TGTGCCAGCAGTTTAAACAGTTATCAGCCCCAGCATTTT. This encodes CASSLNSYQPQHF.

This sequence joins TRBV6-1 and TRBJ2-7; 11 bases align to TRBD2. V lost 5 bases to trimming and J lost 2 bases; unmatched junction nucleotides: 5. The germline V gene encodes CDR1 MNHNS and CDR2 SASEGT. The CDR3 has 15 amino acids. CDR3 region: CASSTGTSGTYEQYF. In DNA form, the CDR3 reads TGTGCCAGCAGTACCGGGACTAGCGGAACCTACGAGCAGTACTTC.

The chain employs TRBV21-1 and TRBJ2-7; the D call TRBD1 from the table was never checked on the DNA. TRBV21-1 is termed a pseudogene. This CDR3 is built from 15 residues. CDR3 sequence reads: CASSKEQGRPYEQYF. The CDR3 DNA reads as TGTGCCAGCAGCAAAGAACAGGGGAGGCCCTACGAGCAGTACTTC.

This clone was seen just once. The chain couples TRBV19 to TRBJ2-2; TRBD1 might be the D (5 bases). The CDR3 runs to 14 residues. V was cut by 6 bases and J by 2 bases, with 10 bases left in between. From germline, CDR1 is LNHDA and CDR2 SQIVND (reference sequence). The CDR3 loop reads CASSFRANTGELFF. CDR3 bases: TGTGCCAGTAGCTTCAGGGCAAACACCGGGGAGCTGTTTTTT. Based on the CDR3 plus reference TRBV19 and TRBJ2-2, the full variable domain is DGGITQSPKYLFRKEGQNVTLSCEQNLNHDAMYWYRQDPGQGLRLIYYSQIVNDFQKGDIAEGYSVSREKKESFPLTVTSAQKNPTAFYLCASSFRANTGELFFGEGSRLTVL.

This clone has a count of ten or more. The rearrangement links TRBV19 to TRBJ1-1; no firm D call. The CDR3 contains 12 residues. Germline CDR1 is LNHDA and CDR2 is SQIVND (reference sequence). V was clipped by 4 bases and J by 3 bases, with 6 bases between them. The CDR3 coding sequence is TGTGCCAGTAGTAGGGAGGACACTGAAGCTTTCTTT. Protein product: CASSREDTEAFF.

This rearrangement joins TRBV30 to TRBJ2-3; a possible D gene is TRBD1 (6 bases). The CDR3 totals 10 residues. Germline lookup yields CDR1 GTSNPN and CDR2 SVGIG (reference sequence). V was shortened by 5 bases and J by 8 bases, with 8 bases between the two germline ends. The CDR3 is CAWGQITQYF. The CDR3 coding sequence is TGTGCCTGGGGACAGATTACGCAGTATTTT.

This clone was seen a single time. The rearrangement joins TRBV7-9 to TRBJ2-1; 7 bases are shared with TRBD1. V dropped 1 base and J dropped 5; count of bases not matched to a gene: 8. The CDR3 contains 16 residues. The germline CDR1 and CDR2 sequences are SEHNR and FQNEAQ (reference sequence). The CDR3 DNA reads as TGTGCCAGCAGCTTAGGAGGGTCAGGGGGTGACAATGAGCAGTTCTTC. Protein product: CASSLGGSGGDNEQFF.

The chain couples TRBV7-9 to TRBJ1-1; D gene unclear. V lost 6 bases, J lost 6 bases, and 23 bases lay in between. Germline CDR1 SEHNR, CDR2 FQNEAQ (reference sequence). The CDR3 totals 16 residues. The CDR3 nucleotides are TGTGCCAGCAGTCTTAGCTTAACCCCGTCAGCCGCTGAAGCTTTCTTT. This codes for CASSLSLTPSAAEAFF.

The gene calls are TRBV9 and TRBJ1-4; 7 bases agree with TRBD1. Germline assignment: CDR1 SGDLS and CDR2 YYNGEE. There are 16 residues in the CDR3. V lost 4 bases, J lost 3 bases, and 9 bases stayed unmatched. CDR3: CASSLGGRNSNEKLFF. CDR3 bases: TGTGCCAGCAGCCTAGGGGGCAGGAATTCTAATGAAAAACTGTTTTTT. Supplemented by reference TRBV9 and TRBJ1-4, the full variable domain reads DSGVTQTPKHLITATGQRVTLRCSPRSGDLSVYWYQQSLDQGLQFLIQYYNGEERAKGNILERFSAQQFPDLHSELNLSSLELGDSALYFCASSLGGRNSNEKLFFGSGTQLSVL.

This chain joins TRBV20-1 and TRBJ2-1; D not certain. V was trimmed by 5 bases and J by 4 bases, leaving 6 bases between them. This CDR3 comprises 11 residues. Germline V lookup: CDR1 DFQATT, CDR2 SNEGSKA (reference sequence). The CDR3 reads CSAALYNEQFF. For the CDR3, the DNA is TGCAGTGCTGCGTTATACAATGAGCAGTTCTTC.

This sequence joins TRBV7-3 and TRBJ2-7, with a tentative D call TRBD1 (8 bases). This CDR3 has 14 residues. CDR1 is SGHTA, CDR2 FQGTGA, per germline. V was shortened by 5 bases and J by 2 bases, with 13 bases between the two germline ends. As DNA, the CDR3 is TGTGCCAGCAGCCCACAGGGGGGGGCCTACGAGCAGTACTTC. It yields the protein CASSPQGGAYEQYF. Based on the CDR3 plus reference TRBV7-3 and TRBJ2-7, the full variable domain is GAGVSQTPSNKVTEKGKYVELRCDPISGHTALYWYRQSLGQGPEFLIYFQGTGAADDSGLPNDRFFAVRPEGSVSTLKIQRTERGDSAVYLCASSPQGGAYEQYFGPGTRLTVT.

The CDR3 loop reads CASSAIGTSGGNEQFF. The CDR3 DNA sequence: TGCGCCAGCAGCGCCATAGGGACTAGCGGGGGAAATGAGCAGTTCTTC. The chain couples TRBV5-1 to TRBJ2-1; 14 bases map to TRBD2. CDR3 length: 16 residues. Germline trimming cut 4 bases from V and 7 bases from J; bases unmatched to any gene: 7. Germline V lookup: CDR1 SGHRS, CDR2 YFSETQ. The full variable domain, completed using reference TRBV5-1 and TRBJ2-1, is KAGVTQTPRYLIKTRGQQVTLSCSPISGHRSVSWYQQTPGQGLQFLFEYFSETQRNKGNFPGRFSGRQFSNSRSEMNVSTLELGDSALYLCASSAIGTSGGNEQFFGPGTRLTVL.

This chain joins TRBV4-2 and TRBJ2-7; possibly TRBD2 for D (6 bases). CDR1 is LGHNA, CDR2 YNFKEQ, per germline. V gave up 2 bases and J gave up 9 bases, with 20 bases separating them. There are 15 residues in the CDR3. CDR3 protein: CASSQNRDSPFGQYF. CDR3 nucleotide sequence: TGTGCCAGCAGCCAAAACCGGGACTCCCCCTTTGGGCAGTACTTC.

J is TRBJ1-1 and V is TRBV6-5; TRBD1 is a possible D gene (5 bases). CDR1 is MNHEY and CDR2 is SVGAGI in the germline V gene. This CDR3 region has 14 residues. Between the trimmed V and J ends, which lost 6 bases and 1 base, there was a span of 12 bases. The CDR3 DNA reads TGTGCCAGCAGGCCAAATCAGGGGAACACTGAAGCTTTCTTT. It translates to CASRPNQGNTEAFF.

This clone was observed a single time. The rearrangement links TRBV5-1 to TRBJ2-2, with D possibly being TRBD2 (6 bases). Trimming shortened V by 4 bases and J by 4 bases, and 14 bases separated the two germline ends. From germline, CDR1 is SGHRS and CDR2 YFSETQ. This CDR3 comprises 15 residues. The CDR3 loop is CASSATGTLTGELFF. The DNA for the CDR3 is TGCGCCAGCAGCGCAACCGGGACTCTCACCGGGGAGCTGTTTTTT.

This clone appeared once. V is TRBV7-8 and J is TRBJ1-2; 8 bases are a match to TRBD1. Losses at the gene ends were 5 bases for V and 7 bases for J; bases not matched to a gene: 9. The length of the CDR3 is 14 residues. Germline assignment: CDR1 SGHVS and CDR2 FQNEAQ. The CDR3 sequence is CASSPSRTGIGYTF. The CDR3 DNA is TGTGCCAGCAGCCCGTCCCGGACAGGGATTGGCTACACCTTC.

The rearrangement joins TRBV6-4 to TRBJ1-1, with D maybe TRBD1 (6 bases). Germline loops: CDR1 MRHNA, CDR2 SNTAGT. V dropped 6 bases and J dropped 2 bases, with 13 bases sitting between them. The CDR3 is 14 amino acids. CDR3 nucleotide sequence: TGTGCCAGCAGGGCACAGGGTTTCAACACTGAAGCTTTCTTT. Residues: CASRAQGFNTEAFF.